This T cell receptor beta chain was found in a study of shared clonotypes between healthy human individuals. Profiled with immunoSEQ multiplex PCR; TCRdb holds only in-frame clones, not every one. Here the sample spans 2,100,000 or so clones, around 95% being singletons. From germline, CDR1 is SGHTA and CDR2 FQGTGA. CDR3 length: 14 amino acids. The V end lost 5 bases, the J end lost 0 bases, and 10 bases lay between the germline ends. The sample comprised naive CD4+ T cells sorted from blood. The subset: CD45RA+ positively selected. The sequence derives from a man aged 18 to 29 in good health. This chain joins TRBV7-3 and TRBJ1-1; no clear D. CDR3 amino acids: CASSEQGMNTEAFF. CDR3 nucleotides: TGTGCCAGCAGCGAGCAAGGCATGAACACTGAAGCTTTCTTT. Full variable domain (remainder filled in from reference TRBV7-3 and TRBJ1-1): GAGVSQTPSNKVTEKGKYVELRCDPISGHTALYWYRQSLGQGPEFLIYFQGTGAADDSGLPNDRFFAVRPEGSVSTLKIQRTERGDSAVYLCASSEQGMNTEAFFGQGTRLTVV.